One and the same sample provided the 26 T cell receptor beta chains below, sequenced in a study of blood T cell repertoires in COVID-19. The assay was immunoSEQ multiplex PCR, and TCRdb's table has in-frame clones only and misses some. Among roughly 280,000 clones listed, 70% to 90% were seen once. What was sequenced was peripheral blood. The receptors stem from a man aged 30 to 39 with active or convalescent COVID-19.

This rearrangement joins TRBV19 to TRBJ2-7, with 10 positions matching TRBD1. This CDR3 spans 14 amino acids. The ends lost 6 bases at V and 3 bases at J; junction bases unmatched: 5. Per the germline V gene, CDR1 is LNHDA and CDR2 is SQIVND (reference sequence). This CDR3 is CASRFRDRGYEQYF. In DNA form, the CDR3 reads TGTGCCAGTAGGTTTCGGGACAGGGGCTACGAGCAGTACTTC.

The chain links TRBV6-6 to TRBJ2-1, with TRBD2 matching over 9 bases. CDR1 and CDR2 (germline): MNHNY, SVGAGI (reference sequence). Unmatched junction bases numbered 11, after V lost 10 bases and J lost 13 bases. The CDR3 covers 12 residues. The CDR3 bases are TGTGCCACCGGACCGTTGGGGACTAGCCAGTTCTTC. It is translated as CATGPLGTSQFF.

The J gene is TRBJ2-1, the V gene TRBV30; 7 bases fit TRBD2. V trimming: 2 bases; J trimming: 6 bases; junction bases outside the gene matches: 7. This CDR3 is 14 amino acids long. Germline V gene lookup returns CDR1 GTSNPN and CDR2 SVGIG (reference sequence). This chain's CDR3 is CAWSTGTGGNEQFF. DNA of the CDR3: TGTGCCTGGAGTACCGGGACGGGGGGCAATGAGCAGTTCTTC.

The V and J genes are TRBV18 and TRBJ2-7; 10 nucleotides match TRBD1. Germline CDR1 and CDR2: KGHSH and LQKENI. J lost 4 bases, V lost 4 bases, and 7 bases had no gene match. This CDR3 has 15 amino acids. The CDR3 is CASSLGTGEVYEQYF. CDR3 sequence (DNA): TGTGCCAGCTCACTGGGGACAGGGGAGGTATACGAGCAGTACTTC.

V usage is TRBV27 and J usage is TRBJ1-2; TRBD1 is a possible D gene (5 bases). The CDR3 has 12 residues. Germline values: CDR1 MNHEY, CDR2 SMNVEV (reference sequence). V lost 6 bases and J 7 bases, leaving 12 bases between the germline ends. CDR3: CASSVVGGGYTF. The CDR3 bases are TGTGCCAGCAGCGTGGTGGGGGGTGGCTACACCTTC.

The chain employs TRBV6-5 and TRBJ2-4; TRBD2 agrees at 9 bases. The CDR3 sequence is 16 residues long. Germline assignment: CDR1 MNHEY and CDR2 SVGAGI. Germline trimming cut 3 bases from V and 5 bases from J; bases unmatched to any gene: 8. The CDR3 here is CASSYRSGGPENIQYF. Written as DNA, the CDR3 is TGTGCCAGCAGTTATCGCAGCGGGGGGCCGGAAAACATTCAGTACTTC.

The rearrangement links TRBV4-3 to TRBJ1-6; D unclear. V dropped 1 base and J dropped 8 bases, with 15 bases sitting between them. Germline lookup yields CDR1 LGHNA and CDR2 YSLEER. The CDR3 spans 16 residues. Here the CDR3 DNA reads TGCGCCAGCAGCCAAGGCGGGGAACCAATGCATTCACCCCTCCACTTT. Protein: CASSQGGEPMHSPLHF.

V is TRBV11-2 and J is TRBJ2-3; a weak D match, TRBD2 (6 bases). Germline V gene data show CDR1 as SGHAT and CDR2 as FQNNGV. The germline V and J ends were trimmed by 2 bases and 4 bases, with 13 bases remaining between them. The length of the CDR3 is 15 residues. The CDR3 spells CASSLLGGKADTQYF. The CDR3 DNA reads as TGTGCCAGCAGCTTACTGGGGGGAAAGGCAGATACGCAGTATTTT.

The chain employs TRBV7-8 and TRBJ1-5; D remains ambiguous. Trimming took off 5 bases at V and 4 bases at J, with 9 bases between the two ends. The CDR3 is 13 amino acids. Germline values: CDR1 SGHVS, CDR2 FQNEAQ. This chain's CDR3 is CASSHPGNQPQHF. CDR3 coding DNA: TGTGCCAGCAGCCACCCAGGAAATCAGCCCCAGCATTTT. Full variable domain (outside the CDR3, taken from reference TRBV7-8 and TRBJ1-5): GAGVSQSPRYKVAKRGQDVALRCDPISGHVSLFWYQQALGQGPEFLTYFQNEAQLDKSGLPSDRFFAERPEGSVSTLKIQRTQQEDSAVYLCASSHPGNQPQHFGDGTRLSIL.

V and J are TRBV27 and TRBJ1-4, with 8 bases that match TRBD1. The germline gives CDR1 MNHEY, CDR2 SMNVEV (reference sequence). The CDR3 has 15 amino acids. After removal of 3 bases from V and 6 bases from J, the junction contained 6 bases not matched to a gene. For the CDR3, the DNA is TGTGCCAGCAGTTTTGTCGGACAGGGCCATGAAAAACTGTTTTTT. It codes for CASSFVGQGHEKLFF.

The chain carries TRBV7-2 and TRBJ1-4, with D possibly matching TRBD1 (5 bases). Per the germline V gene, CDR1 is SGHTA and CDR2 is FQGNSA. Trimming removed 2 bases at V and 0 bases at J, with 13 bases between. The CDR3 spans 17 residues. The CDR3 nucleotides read TGTGCCAGCAGCTTATCGGCAGGGCAGGCAACTAATGAAAAACTGTTTTTT. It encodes CASSLSAGQATNEKLFF.

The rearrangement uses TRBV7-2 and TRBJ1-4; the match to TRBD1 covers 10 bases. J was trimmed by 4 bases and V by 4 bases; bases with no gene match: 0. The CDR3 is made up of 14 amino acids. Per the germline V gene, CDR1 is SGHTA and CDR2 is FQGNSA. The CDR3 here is CASSWDRGNEKLFF. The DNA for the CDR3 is TGTGCCAGCAGCTGGGACAGGGGTAATGAAAAACTGTTTTTT. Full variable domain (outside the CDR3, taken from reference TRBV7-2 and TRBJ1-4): GAGVSQSPSNKVTEKGKDVELRCDPISGHTALYWYRQSLGQGLEFLIYFQGNSAPDKSGLPSDRFSAERTGGSVSTLTIQRTQQEDSAVYLCASSWDRGNEKLFFGSGTQLSVL.

The CDR3 loop is CASSFPGQTRTSEAFF. CDR3 sequence (DNA): TGTGCCAGCAGCTTCCCGGGACAGACAAGAACAAGTGAAGCTTTCTTT. The chain has TRBV7-9 and TRBJ1-1, with 7 bases that match TRBD1. The V gene's germline CDR1 is SEHNR and CDR2 FQNEAQ (reference sequence). V was pared by 3 bases and J by 7 bases, with 14 bases of the junction left unmatched. The CDR3 length is 16 residues.

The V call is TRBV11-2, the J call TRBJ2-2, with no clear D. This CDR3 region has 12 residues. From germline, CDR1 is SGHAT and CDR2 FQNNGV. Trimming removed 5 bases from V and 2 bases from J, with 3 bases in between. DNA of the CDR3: TGTGCCAGCAGCCCAAACACCGGGGAGCTGTTTTTT. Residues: CASSPNTGELFF.

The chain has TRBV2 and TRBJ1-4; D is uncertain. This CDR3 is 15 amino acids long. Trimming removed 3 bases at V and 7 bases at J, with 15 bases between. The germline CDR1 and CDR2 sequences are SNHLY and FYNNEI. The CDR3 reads CASSESGMRGEKLFF. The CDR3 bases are TGTGCCAGCAGTGAGTCGGGGATGCGAGGTGAAAAACTGTTTTTT.

CDR3 bases: TGTGCCAGCAGCTACCTCGGCCTCGGACAGGGTGATGGCTACACCTTC. Translated, it gives CASSYLGLGQGDGYTF. The rearrangement uses TRBV7-2 and TRBJ1-2; TRBD1 matches 8 bases. V lost 4 bases and J lost 6; bases outside the gene matches: 13. The CDR3 contains 16 residues. CDR1 and CDR2 (germline): SGHTA, FQGNSA. The full variable domain, in which reference TRBV7-2 and TRBJ1-2 provide the parts outside the CDR3, is GAGVSQSPSNKVTEKGKDVELRCDPISGHTALYWYRQSLGQGLEFLIYFQGNSAPDKSGLPSDRFSAERTGGSVSTLTIQRTQQEDSAVYLCASSYLGLGQGDGYTFGSGTRLTVV.

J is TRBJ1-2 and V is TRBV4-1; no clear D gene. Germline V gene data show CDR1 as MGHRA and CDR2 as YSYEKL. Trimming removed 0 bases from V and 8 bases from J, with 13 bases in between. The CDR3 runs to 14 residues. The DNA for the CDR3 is TGCGCCAGCAGCCAAGACAGCGCCCGTGGAGGCTACACCTTC. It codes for CASSQDSARGGYTF.

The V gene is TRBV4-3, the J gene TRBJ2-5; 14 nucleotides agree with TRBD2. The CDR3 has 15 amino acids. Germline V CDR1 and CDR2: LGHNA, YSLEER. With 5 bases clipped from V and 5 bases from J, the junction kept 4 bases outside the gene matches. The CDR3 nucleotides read TGCGCCAGCAGCGCCGGGACTAGCGGGGGTGAGACCCAGTACTTC. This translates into CASSAGTSGGETQYF.

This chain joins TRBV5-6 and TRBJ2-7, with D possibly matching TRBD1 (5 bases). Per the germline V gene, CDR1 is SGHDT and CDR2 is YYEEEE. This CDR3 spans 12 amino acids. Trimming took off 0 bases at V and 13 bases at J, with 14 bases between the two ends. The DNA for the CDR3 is TGTGCCAGCAGCTTGGAGTCTATCAGGGAATACTTC. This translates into CASSLESIREYF.

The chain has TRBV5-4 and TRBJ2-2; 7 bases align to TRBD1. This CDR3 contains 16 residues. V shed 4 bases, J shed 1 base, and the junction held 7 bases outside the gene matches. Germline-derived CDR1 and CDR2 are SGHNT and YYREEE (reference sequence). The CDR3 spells CASSPGGAGNTGELFF. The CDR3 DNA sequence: TGTGCCAGCAGCCCAGGGGGAGCCGGGAACACCGGGGAGCTGTTTTTT.

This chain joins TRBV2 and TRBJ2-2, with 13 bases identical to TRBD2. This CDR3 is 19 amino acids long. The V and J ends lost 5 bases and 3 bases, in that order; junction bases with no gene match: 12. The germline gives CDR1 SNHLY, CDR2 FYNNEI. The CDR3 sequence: CASSRRGLAGNVDTGELFF. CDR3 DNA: TGTGCCAGCAGTCGGAGGGGACTAGCGGGAAACGTGGACACCGGGGAGCTGTTTTTT.

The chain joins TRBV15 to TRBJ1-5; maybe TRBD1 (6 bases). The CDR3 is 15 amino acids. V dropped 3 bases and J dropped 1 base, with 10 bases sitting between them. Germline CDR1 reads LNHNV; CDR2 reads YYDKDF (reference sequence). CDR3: CATSSVRGSNQPQHF. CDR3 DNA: TGTGCCACCAGCAGTGTCAGGGGAAGCAATCAGCCCCAGCATTTT.

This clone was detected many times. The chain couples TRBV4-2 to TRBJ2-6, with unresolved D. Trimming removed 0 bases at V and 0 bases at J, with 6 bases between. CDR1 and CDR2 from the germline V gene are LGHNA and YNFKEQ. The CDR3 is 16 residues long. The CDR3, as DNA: TGTGCCAGCAGCCAAGAACTCGGCTCTGGGGCCAACGTCCTGACTTTC. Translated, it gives CASSQELGSGANVLTF.

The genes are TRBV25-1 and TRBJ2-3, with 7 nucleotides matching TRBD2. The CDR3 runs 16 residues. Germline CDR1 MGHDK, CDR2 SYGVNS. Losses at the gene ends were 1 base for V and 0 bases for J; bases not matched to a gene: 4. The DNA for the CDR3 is TGTGCCAGCAGTGAATTTCAAGCGGGGAGCACAGATACGCAGTATTTT. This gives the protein CASSEFQAGSTDTQYF.

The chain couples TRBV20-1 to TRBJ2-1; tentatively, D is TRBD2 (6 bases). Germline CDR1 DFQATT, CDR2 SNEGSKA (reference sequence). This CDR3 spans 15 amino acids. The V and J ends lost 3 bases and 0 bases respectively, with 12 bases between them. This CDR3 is CSASRRGSSYNEQFF. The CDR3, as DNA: TGCAGTGCTAGTCGGCGGGGAAGCTCCTACAATGAGCAGTTCTTC.

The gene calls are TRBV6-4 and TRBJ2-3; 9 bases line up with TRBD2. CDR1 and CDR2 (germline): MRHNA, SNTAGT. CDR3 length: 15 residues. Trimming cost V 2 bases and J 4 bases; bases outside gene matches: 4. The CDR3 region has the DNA TGTGCCAGCAGTGACAAGGCGGGGGGGCCAGATACGCAGTATTTT. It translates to CASSDKAGGPDTQYF.